This T cell receptor beta chain is drawn from a study of neurological immune-mediated disorders. Turning to the study itself: Of the multiple sclerosis patients, 34 in total, some 30 were relapsing-remitting and 3 were secondary progressive. The study, taken as a whole, reports: It was HTLV-1-associated myelopathy that showed the most TCR clonal expansion, while multiple sclerosis showed the least, falling below healthy controls.

This clonotype was counted many times. Antigen unknown. Via MiXCR, TCRdb re-called the 5' RACE reads, giving one row per CDR3 protein. Of some 66,000 distinct CDR3 sequences in the sample, 4.1% were seen once. The sample was PBMCs. This receptor was identified in a man over 45 with multiple sclerosis.

Here the CDR3 reads CSVEDPSDRDGYTF. The CDR3 nucleotides read TGCAGCGTTGAAGATCCCTCGGACAGGGATGGCTACACCTTC. The chain has TRBV29-1 and TRBJ1-2, with TRBD1 matching 8 bases. The germline V gene has CDR1 SQVTM and CDR2 ANQGSEA. J gave up 6 bases and V 0 bases, and 6 bases lay outside the gene matches. The CDR3 loop spans 14 amino acids.